This T cell receptor beta chain came from a study of T-cell reconstitution after alpha-beta-depleted transplantation in children. The germline gives CDR1 SGHVS, CDR2 FQNEAQ. V shed 5 bases and J 4 bases; nucleotides not matched to a gene: 13. This CDR3 is 19 amino acids long. This sample's TCRbeta library carried unique molecular identifier barcodes. TCRdb used MiXCR to reprocess the PCR reads, holding one entry per CDR3 protein. The sample has some 310,000 distinct CDR3 sequences; approximately 23% are singletons. The source is a male patient between 10 and 17 years old who had a stem cell transplant for acute lymphoblastic leukemia, so the T cells may come from the graft donor. The chain employs TRBV7-8 and TRBJ2-2; 13 nucleotides line up with TRBD2. Sequencing was performed on PBMCs, mostly from graft donor cells, taken 180 days after TCRalphabeta/CD19-depleted stem cell transplant. The CDR3 DNA reads TGTGCCAGCAGCCGAGGGATACTAGCGGGAGGGCCTGGCACCGGGGAGCTGTTTTTT. This gives the protein CASSRGILAGGPGTGELFF.